Presented here are 30 T cell receptor beta chains from one specimen sequenced in a study. The TRBV12-4/TRBJ1-2 clonotypes were amplified using barcode primers with ligated adaptors. TCRdb called the multiplex PCR reads again in MiXCR, with one record for every CDR3 protein. Of about 2,000 distinct CDR3 sequences detected, about 18% appear once; the ten largest clones hold roughly 26%. Cells sorted as Tregs were CD4+, CD25+ and CD127-/low. The sample consisted of Tregs sorted from blood. Receptors were obtained from a female donor with breast cancer.

Judged by abundance, this clonotype is medium-sized. The genes are TRBV12-3 or TRBV12-4 and TRBJ1-2, with D possibly being TRBD1 (6 bases). V lost 6 bases and J 2 bases, leaving 16 bases between the germline ends. CDR3 length: 15 amino acids. In DNA, the CDR3 is TGTGCCAGCAGATCTACGGGACAAACAAACTATGGCTACACCTTC. Its translation: CASRSTGQTNYGYTF.

This clonotype is termed medium-sized. This rearrangement joins TRBV12-3 or TRBV12-4 to TRBJ1-2, with no clear D. This CDR3 region has 12 residues. Trimming pared 2 bases from V and 8 bases from J, leaving 9 bases between. Here the CDR3 DNA reads TGTGCCAGCAGTTTAAAGGGCTGGGGCTACACCTTC. Its translation: CASSLKGWGYTF.

By share of the sample, this clonotype is medium-sized. The rearrangement uses TRBV12-3 or TRBV12-4 and TRBJ1-2; 7 nucleotides line up with TRBD1. The CDR3 covers 14 residues. Trimming at V came to 6 bases and at J to 8 bases, leaving 12 bases not matched to a gene. The CDR3 spells CASSTGTEAGGYTF. CDR3 bases: TGTGCCAGCAGCACCGGGACAGAAGCGGGAGGCTACACCTTC.

Concerning this clonotype: It may be a read error: a sequence one base away is much more abundant. The chain couples TRBV12-3 or TRBV12-4 to TRBJ1-2, with no clear D. The CDR3 loop spans 13 amino acids. This chain's CDR3 is CASSPAVNYGHTF. CDR3 nucleotides: TGTGCCAGCAGTCCTGCAGTGAACTATGGCCACACCTTC.

With respect to this clonotype: A much larger clone lies a single base off, so this may be a read error. CDR3 DNA sequence: TGTGTCAGCAGTTCAGGGGCCTACGGCTACACCTTC. Translated: CVSSSGAYGYTF. The chain is built from TRBV12-3 or TRBV12-4 and TRBJ1-2; TRBD1 might be the D (6 bases). There are 12 residues in the CDR3.

J is TRBJ1-2 and V is TRBV12-3 or TRBV12-4; possible D gene TRBD1, 5 bases. Trimming shortened V by 6 bases and J by 5 bases, and 31 bases separated the two germline ends. The CDR3 has 19 residues. The CDR3 region is CASSFIDGRGPASLYGYTF. CDR3 in DNA: TGTGCCAGCAGCTTCATTGACGGACGGGGCCCGGCATCACTGTATGGCTACACCTTC.

This clonotype qualifies as large. This chain uses TRBV12-3 or TRBV12-4 with TRBJ1-2; D gene uncertain. The CDR3 length is 14 residues. Between the trimmed V and J ends, which lost 4 bases and 0 bases, there was a span of 9 bases. The DNA of the CDR3 is TGTGCCAGCAGTTCCAGACGGACTAACTATGGCTACACCTTC. Amino acid sequence: CASSSRRTNYGYTF.

With regard to this clonotype: The conserved phenylalanine or tryptophan is not found at the CDR3 terminus, so this likely reflects a read error. The genes are TRBV12-3 or TRBV12-4 and TRBJ1-2, with a tentative D call TRBD1 (6 bases). This CDR3 has 14 residues. V shed 10 bases and J shed 0 bases, with 15 bases lying between them. The CDR3 DNA reads as TGTGCCAACAGGGACTGGCCGGCTAACTATGGCTACACCCTC. It yields the protein CANRDWPANYGYTL.

Relative to its sample, this clonotype is medium-sized. The chain combines TRBV12-3 or TRBV12-4 with TRBJ1-2; D remains ambiguous. Trimming removed 2 bases from V and 3 bases from J, with 10 bases in between. CDR3 size: 14 residues. In DNA form, the CDR3 reads TGTGCCAGCAGTTTAACAGTTCAATACTATGGCTACACCTTC. Amino acid sequence: CASSLTVQYYGYTF.

By share, this clonotype counts as medium-sized. The chain combines TRBV12-3 or TRBV12-4 with TRBJ1-2; unclear D gene. Trimming removed 5 bases from V and 5 bases from J, with 3 bases in between. The CDR3 length is 10 residues. CDR3 nucleotides: TGTGCCAGCAGTGGTTATGGCTACACCTTC. Protein: CASSGYGYTF.

In this sample, this clonotype is medium-sized. This chain links TRBV12-3 or TRBV12-4 with TRBJ1-2; unclear D gene. Trimming removed 1 base from V and 6 bases from J, with 12 bases in between. CDR3 length equals 14 residues. CDR3 amino acids: CASSLEHPTNGYTF. In DNA form, the CDR3 reads TGTGCCAGCAGTTTAGAACACCCTACAAATGGCTACACCTTC.

With regard to this clonotype: An end of the junction differs from the germline gene, which may be a read error. The chain recombines TRBV12-3 or TRBV12-4 with TRBJ1-2; D call uncertain. CDR3 length: 13 amino acids. The CDR3 DNA sequence: TGTGCCAACAGTTTCACAGCGAACTATGGCCACACCTTC. This gives the protein CANSFTANYGHTF.

This clonotype rates as medium-sized. This chain links TRBV12-3 or TRBV12-4 with TRBJ1-2; TRBD1 matches at 10 bases. Trimming took 2 bases from V and 4 from J; bases not matched to a gene: 7. The CDR3 loop spans 16 amino acids. DNA of the CDR3: TGTGCCAGCAGTTTATCCCCGGGACAGGGGCTCTATGGCTACACCTTC. Its translation is CASSLSPGQGLYGYTF.

Concerning this clonotype itself: It is likely a read error, because the conserved phenylalanine at the end of the CDR3 is missing. This chain links TRBV12-3 or TRBV12-4 with TRBJ1-2; tentative D call: TRBD1 (5 bases). V was cut by 0 bases and J by 4 bases, with 15 bases left in between. This CDR3 has 16 amino acids. CDR3: CASSLATIDSPYGYTL. The CDR3 region has the DNA TGTGCCAGCAGTTTAGCAACGATTGACAGTCCCTATGGCTACACCCTC.

In this sample, this clonotype is medium-sized. The chain carries TRBV12-3 or TRBV12-4 and TRBJ1-2; D unclear. The CDR3 covers 14 residues. V was shortened by 3 bases and J by 6 bases, with 14 bases between the two germline ends. CDR3 in DNA: TGTGCCAGCAGTTTGGGGTGGGAATCGGATGGCTACACCTTC. This codes for CASSLGWESDGYTF.

This clonotype is labeled medium-sized (0.01 to 0.1%). V gene TRBV12-3 or TRBV12-4 combines with J gene TRBJ1-2, with D hard to call. This CDR3 spans 13 amino acids. Trimming left V 1 base short and J 6 bases short, with 9 bases between. The CDR3 sequence: CASSLGRVNGYTF. Written as DNA, the CDR3 is TGTGCCAGCAGTTTAGGCCGAGTAAATGGCTACACCTTC.

By frequency in the sample, this clonotype is large. This chain joins TRBV12-3 or TRBV12-4 and TRBJ1-2; maybe TRBD1 (6 bases). The V end lost 4 bases, the J end lost 6 bases, and 15 bases lay between the germline ends. This CDR3 comprises 14 residues. This chain's CDR3 is CASSSPDRANGYTF. The CDR3 DNA reads TGTGCCAGCAGTTCCCCGGACAGAGCTAATGGCTACACCTTC.

This clonotype has a count of ten or more. The chain recombines TRBV12-3 or TRBV12-4 with TRBJ1-2; D call uncertain. Trimming removed 6 bases from V and 7 bases from J, with 18 bases in between. The CDR3 is 14 residues long. For the CDR3, the DNA is TGTGCCAGCAGCCATCTCGTTCCCCTCCTTGGCTACACCTTC. Its translation: CASSHLVPLLGYTF.

By share, this clonotype ranks as medium-sized. The gene calls are TRBV12-3 or TRBV12-4 and TRBJ1-2, with 9 bases aligning to TRBD1. The CDR3 length is 13 residues. The V segment lost 6 bases and the J segment 5 bases; nucleotides outside the gene matches: 4. CDR3 in amino acids: CASSPGTGYGYTF. The CDR3 nucleotides are TGTGCCAGCAGCCCCGGGACAGGGTATGGCTACACCTTC.

The chain links TRBV12-3 or TRBV12-4 to TRBJ1-2; D gene uncertain. This CDR3 spans 13 amino acids. Trimming shortened V by 1 base and J by 3 bases, and 6 bases separated the two germline ends. CDR3: CASSLGVDYGYTF. CDR3 coding DNA: TGTGCCAGCAGTTTAGGGGTCGACTATGGCTACACCTTC.

This clonotype ranks as large (0.1 to 1%). The chain carries TRBV12-3 or TRBV12-4 and TRBJ1-2, with D hard to call. V was trimmed by 6 bases and J by 4 bases, leaving 15 bases between them. This CDR3 has 14 amino acids. CDR3 in DNA: TGTGCCAGCAGCCCCGGACGAGGAACCTATGGCTACACCTTC. Translation: CASSPGRGTYGYTF.

This clonotype is medium-sized in the sample. The chain has TRBV12-3 or TRBV12-4 and TRBJ1-2; TRBD1 might be the D (5 bases). This CDR3 comprises 13 residues. V shed 3 bases and J shed 8 bases, with 13 bases lying between them. The CDR3: CASSFVAGKGYTF. The DNA for the CDR3 is TGTGCCAGCAGTTTTGTGGCAGGGAAAGGCTACACCTTC.

This clonotype is medium-sized (0.01 to 0.1%) by share. The rearrangement joins TRBV12-3 or TRBV12-4 to TRBJ1-2; tentatively, D is TRBD1 (6 bases). The CDR3 runs to 13 residues. V gave up 6 bases and J gave up 3 bases, with 11 bases separating them. CDR3 residues: CASRLPGDYGYTF. Written as DNA, the CDR3 is TGTGCCAGCAGGTTACCAGGGGACTATGGCTACACCTTC.

This clonotype was seen repeatedly, ten times or more. This may be a read error: a much more frequent sequence differs by one nucleotide. The V and J genes are TRBV12-3 or TRBV12-4 and TRBJ1-2, with D unresolved. The CDR3 is made up of 17 amino acids. CDR3 amino acids: CASGLAEGQSFNYGYTF. CDR3 bases: TGTGCCAGCGGTTTAGCGGAGGGTCAGTCCTTTAACTATGGCTACACCTTC.

V gene TRBV12-3 or TRBV12-4 combines with J gene TRBJ1-2; unclear D gene. V was cut by 5 bases and J by 5 bases, with 9 bases left in between. This CDR3 region has 12 residues. CDR3 sequence reads: CASSGATYGYTF. In DNA, the CDR3 is TGTGCCAGCAGTGGTGCGACTTATGGCTACACCTTC.

This clonotype is deemed medium-sized. The genes are TRBV12-3 or TRBV12-4 and TRBJ1-2; 7 bases agree with TRBD1. Unmatched junction bases numbered 9, after V lost 5 bases and J lost 3 bases. The CDR3 extends over 15 amino acids. Written as DNA, the CDR3 is TGTGCCAGCAGTCCGGCCTCGGGACAGTACTATGGCTACACCTTC. Encoded protein: CASSPASGQYYGYTF.

A few counts support this clonotype. Being one base from a much bigger clone, this may be a read error. CDR3 sequence: CVSSLALTGGYTF. The CDR3 region has the DNA TGTGTCAGCAGTTTAGCGCTGACAGGCGGCTACACCTTC. The chain employs TRBV12-3 or TRBV12-4 and TRBJ1-2; a possible D gene is TRBD1 (6 bases). The CDR3 runs 13 residues.

In its sample, this clonotype ranks as medium-sized. The genes are TRBV12-3 or TRBV12-4 and TRBJ1-2; the D is unclear. The CDR3 totals 16 residues. Trimming shortened V by 5 bases and J by 0 bases, and 16 bases separated the two germline ends. The CDR3 DNA sequence: TGTGCCAGCAGTGATACTCAGGCCGGTGCTAACTATGGCTACACCTTC. Translating it yields CASSDTQAGANYGYTF.

This clonotype is medium-sized in the sample. The V and J genes are TRBV12-3 or TRBV12-4 and TRBJ1-2; 8 positions match TRBD1. The CDR3 sequence is 13 residues long. With 6 bases clipped from V and 8 bases from J, the junction kept 8 bases outside the gene matches. CDR3 sequence reads: CASSSLGQGGYTF. CDR3 bases: TGTGCCAGCAGCTCCCTTGGACAGGGCGGCTACACCTTC.

V is TRBV12-3 or TRBV12-4 and J is TRBJ1-2; no clear D. This CDR3 has 15 residues. V lost 11 bases, J lost 4 bases, and 23 bases lay in between. The CDR3 here is CAVTEQATESYGYTF. The CDR3 DNA follows: TGTGCCGTCACTGAACAAGCTACAGAATCCTATGGCTACACCTTC.